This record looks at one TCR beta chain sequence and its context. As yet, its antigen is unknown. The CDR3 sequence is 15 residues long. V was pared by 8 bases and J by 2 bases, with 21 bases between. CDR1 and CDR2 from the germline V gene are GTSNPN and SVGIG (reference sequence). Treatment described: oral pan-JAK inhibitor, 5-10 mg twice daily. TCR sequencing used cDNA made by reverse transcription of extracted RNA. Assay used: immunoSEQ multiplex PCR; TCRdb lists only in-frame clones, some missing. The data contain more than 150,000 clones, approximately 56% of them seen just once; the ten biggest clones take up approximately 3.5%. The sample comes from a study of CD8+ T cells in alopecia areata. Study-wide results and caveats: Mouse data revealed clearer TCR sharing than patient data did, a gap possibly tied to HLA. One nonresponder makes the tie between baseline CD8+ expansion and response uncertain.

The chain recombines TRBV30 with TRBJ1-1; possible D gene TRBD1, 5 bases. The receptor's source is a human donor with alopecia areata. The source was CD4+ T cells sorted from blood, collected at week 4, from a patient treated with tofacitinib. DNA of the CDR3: TGTGCCGGATACCGACCTTTGAGGGGCAACACTGAAGCTTTCTTT. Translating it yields CAGYRPLRGNTEAFF.